The 5 T cell receptor beta chains presented below share a single source sample, sequenced in a study of blood T cell repertoires in COVID-19. Method: immunoSEQ multiplex PCR; TCRdb's copy keeps in-frame clones and lacks some. The sample has 90,000 to 150,000 clones, about 85% seen once; the top ten hold about 11%. What was sequenced was peripheral blood. The source of these receptors is a man older than 75 with acute or convalescent COVID-19.

J is TRBJ2-7 and V is TRBV7-2; TRBD2 matches 7 bases. After removal of 5 bases from V and 0 bases from J, the junction contained 13 bases not matched to a gene. CDR3 size: 17 residues. Per the germline V gene, CDR1 is SGHTA and CDR2 is FQGNSA. The chain's CDR3 is CASSKNLASGISYEQYF. The CDR3 coding sequence is TGTGCCAGCAGCAAAAACCTGGCTAGCGGTATCTCCTACGAGCAGTACTTC.

This clone has just one count. The genes are TRBV5-1 and TRBJ1-1, with D tentatively TRBD1 (6 bases). The V end was cut by 0 bases, the J end by 5 bases, with 11 bases between. Germline CDR1 is SGHRS and CDR2 is YFSETQ. The CDR3 loop spans 14 amino acids. For the CDR3, the DNA is TGCGCCAGCAGCTTGGGCGGGCAGGGGACTGAAGCTTTCTTT. This codes for CASSLGGQGTEAFF.

The chain links TRBV6-5 to TRBJ1-2; possibly TRBD1 for D (5 bases). CDR3 size: 15 residues. Germline loops: CDR1 MNHEY, CDR2 SVGAGI. Trimming pared 7 bases from V and 4 bases from J, leaving 19 bases between. CDR3 in DNA: TGTGCCAGCACTCTAGGGAGGGGTCTTGGCTATGGCTACACCTTC. It encodes CASTLGRGLGYGYTF.

This chain uses TRBV7-8 with TRBJ2-3; D possibly corresponds to TRBD2 (6 bases). Trimming took off 5 bases at V and 6 bases at J, with 15 bases between the two ends. The CDR3 runs to 14 residues. Per the germline V gene, CDR1 is SGHVS and CDR2 is FQNEAQ. CDR3 in amino acids: CASSPRRAEDTQYF. The CDR3 DNA reads TGTGCCAGCAGCCCGCGGAGGGCGGAGGATACGCAGTATTTT. The full variable domain, with the rest looked up from reference TRBV7-8 and TRBJ2-3, is GAGVSQSPRYKVAKRGQDVALRCDPISGHVSLFWYQQALGQGPEFLTYFQNEAQLDKSGLPSDRFFAERPEGSVSTLKIQRTQQEDSAVYLCASSPRRAEDTQYFGPGTRLTVL.

The chain carries TRBV5-1 and TRBJ2-7, with a possible D match to TRBD2 (5 bases). The CDR3 has 13 amino acids. Between the trimmed V and J ends, which lost 5 bases and 3 bases, there was a span of 12 bases. CDR1 SGHRS and CDR2 YFSETQ come from the germline V gene. The CDR3 reads CASREPSGYEQYF. In nucleotides, the CDR3 is TGCGCCAGCAGAGAACCGAGCGGCTACGAGCAGTACTTC.